The T cell receptor beta chain under discussion was sequenced for a study of blood T cell repertoires in COVID-19. Across the whole study: COVID-19 samples collected from the United States, Italy and Spain covered acute and convalescent phases. From T cells, B-cell-depleted T cells, or PBMCs came the material, which was cDNA or gDNA.

In germline, CDR1 is SGHTA, CDR2 FQGNSA. The V gene end was trimmed by 4 bases and the J gene end by 0 bases; junction bases not matched to a gene: 1. This CDR3 region has 15 residues. Original data processing: Amplification with reference gene primers provided the estimates of nucleated cell counts. Produced via immunoSEQ multiplex PCR; TCRdb's table is partial and in-frame only. From that table come the V and J calls and clone size; the DNA was used to work out D and trimming. The sample comprises some 90,000 clones, roughly nine tenths of which are singletons, and less than 6.5% rests with the top ten.

The specimen was peripheral blood. The rearrangement links TRBV7-2 to TRBJ2-2, with TRBD1 identical over 8 bases. The sequence derives from a woman older than 75 with active COVID-19. CDR3 loop: CASSSDRANTGELFF. Written as DNA, the CDR3 is TGTGCCAGCAGCTCGGACAGGGCGAACACCGGGGAGCTGTTTTTT.